A single sample is the source of the 32 T cell receptor beta chains below, sequenced in a study of T cell repertoires in cytomegalovirus infection. Each CDR3 protein gets one entry after TCRdb re-called the reads with MiXCR. This sample carries roughly 700,000 distinct CDR3 sequences, roughly 30% of them seen once, and the ten largest clones take roughly 18%. These TCRs' antigens remain unknown. This specimen was cultured PBMCs, taken from culture after CMV antigen stimulation. The receptors derive from a human donor in good health (CMV status not recorded). Some clones in this sample may be carry-over from other donors' samples.

The table lists this clonotype with many counts. The chain carries TRBV6-5 and TRBJ2-3; D is ambiguous. Trimming shortened V by 5 bases and J by 0 bases, and 6 bases separated the two germline ends. This CDR3 is built from 13 residues. Germline V gives CDR1 MNHEY, CDR2 SVGAGI. CDR3 sequence (DNA): TGTGCCAGCAGTGCGCCTAGCACAGATACGCAGTATTTT. Translation: CASSAPSTDTQYF.

The CDR3 DNA sequence: TGTGCCAGCAGCTTACTCGGGACGAGGTCCACGAACACTGAAGCTTTCTTT. Protein product: CASSLLGTRSTNTEAFF. The chain uses TRBV7-2 and TRBJ1-1; the D gene is possibly TRBD1 (5 bases). Trimming removed 2 bases at V and 1 base at J, with 17 bases between. Germline V gene sequence: CDR1 SGHTA, CDR2 FQGNSA. The CDR3 loop spans 17 amino acids.

This clonotype has more than one count but fewer than ten. V gene TRBV10-3 combines with J gene TRBJ2-7; perhaps TRBD2 as D (7 bases). There are 14 residues in the CDR3. Trimming left V 10 bases short and J 7 bases short, with 23 bases between. CDR1 and CDR2 (germline): ENHRY, SYGVKD. The CDR3 sequence: CANATGGAGREQYF. The CDR3 DNA sequence: TGTGCCAACGCGACAGGAGGAGCGGGAAGGGAGCAGTACTTC.

In this sample, this clonotype turned up a few times. The chain's CDR3 is CASSPEAGDIDTEAFF. CDR3 coding DNA: TGTGCCAGCAGCCCTGAAGCAGGGGACATTGACACTGAAGCTTTCTTT. The rearrangement links TRBV28 to TRBJ1-1, with a tentative D call TRBD1 (6 bases). Germline V CDR1 and CDR2: MDHEN, SYDVKM. The CDR3 has 16 amino acids. Trimming cost V 6 bases and J 3 bases, with 20 bases left between them.

The table lists this clonotype with a count of one. The chain joins TRBV30 to TRBJ2-7; D not resolved. V was pared by 4 bases and J by 2 bases, with 6 bases between. This CDR3 is 11 amino acids long. Germline assignment: CDR1 GTSNPN and CDR2 SVGIG (reference sequence). CDR3 sequence reads: CAWIGTYEQYF. CDR3 nucleotide sequence: TGTGCCTGGATAGGGACCTACGAGCAGTACTTC.

This clonotype turned up a few times. The chain uses TRBV7-2 and TRBJ2-2; D is uncertain. Germline V gene sequence: CDR1 SGHTA, CDR2 FQGNSA. The V and J ends lost 5 bases and 3 bases respectively, with 13 bases between them. This CDR3 has 15 amino acids. DNA of the CDR3: TGTGCCAGCAGCCAAGAATCCGCGGACACCGGGGAGCTGTTTTTT. Amino acid sequence: CASSQESADTGELFF.

The rearrangement uses TRBV2 and TRBJ2-3, with 12 bases identical to TRBD2. This CDR3 spans 16 amino acids. J lost 0 bases, V lost 6 bases, and 4 bases had no gene match. The V gene's germline CDR1 is SNHLY and CDR2 FYNNEI. CDR3 in DNA: TGTGCCAGCAGCGGCGGGACTAGCGGGAGCACAGATACGCAGTATTTT. Translating gives CASSGGTSGSTDTQYF.

Only a few counts were recorded for this clonotype. The chain recombines TRBV6-5 with TRBJ1-4, with D possibly TRBD1 on 5 matching bases. V lost 9 bases and J 6 bases, leaving 23 bases between the germline ends. CDR1 is MNHEY and CDR2 is SVGAGI in the germline V gene. The CDR3 spans 16 residues. The CDR3: CASRTGEGLWDEKLFF. The CDR3 bases are TGTGCCAGTCGGACGGGGGAGGGGTTATGGGATGAAAAACTGTTTTTT.

This chain links TRBV5-4 with TRBJ1-2; D is uncertain. The CDR3 runs to 16 residues. V was cut by 5 bases and J by 3 bases, with 20 bases left in between. The germline V gene encodes CDR1 SGHNT and CDR2 YYREEE (reference sequence). CDR3 sequence (DNA): TGTGCCAGCAGGATGGATCCTAGTCCCGGTGACTATGGCTACACCTTC. Its translation is CASRMDPSPGDYGYTF.

On this clonotype itself: A much bigger clone sits one base away, suggesting this may be a read error. The J gene is TRBJ2-7, the V gene TRBV7-9; 8 positions match TRBD1. The CDR3 consists of 15 residues. Losses at the gene ends were 7 bases for V and 0 bases for J; bases not matched to a gene: 8. Germline CDR1 and CDR2: SEHNR and FQNEAQ (reference sequence). The chain's CDR3 is CASNSGTGASYEQYF. The CDR3 DNA follows: TGTGCCAGCAACTCGGGGACAGGAGCCTCCTACGAGCAGTACTTC.

CDR3 bases: TGTGCCAGCAGCGACACAGGGGGTTGGGAGCAGTACTTC. This gives the protein CASSDTGGWEQYF. This chain links TRBV7-9 with TRBJ2-7, with 8 nucleotides matching TRBD1. The germline gives CDR1 SEHNR, CDR2 FQNEAQ (reference sequence). The V gene end was trimmed by 5 bases and the J gene end by 7 bases; junction bases not matched to a gene: 7. The CDR3 sequence is 13 residues long.

This chain connects TRBV2 to TRBJ2-2, with D perhaps TRBD2 (5 bases). Germline assignment: CDR1 SNHLY and CDR2 FYNNEI. V was clipped by 6 bases and J by 4 bases, with 15 bases between them. The CDR3 runs to 15 residues. The CDR3 loop is CASRPRGRATGELFF. As DNA, the CDR3 is TGTGCCAGCAGGCCACGGGGTAGGGCCACCGGGGAGCTGTTTTTT.

The gene calls are TRBV10-3 and TRBJ2-3; TRBD1 agrees at 7 bases. Germline values: CDR1 ENHRY, CDR2 SYGVKD. V was clipped by 4 bases and J by 2 bases; unmatched bases: 6. The CDR3 consists of 15 residues. The CDR3 sequence: CAISGRDSDTDTQYF. CDR3 in DNA: TGTGCCATCAGTGGAAGGGACAGTGACACAGATACGCAGTATTTT.

V gene TRBV19 combines with J gene TRBJ2-1; tentatively, D is TRBD2 (5 bases). This CDR3 is 13 amino acids long. Trimming pared 3 bases from V and 10 bases from J, leaving 13 bases between. The germline CDR1 and CDR2 sequences are LNHDA and SQIVND (reference sequence). CDR3: CASSMIFEGEQFF. CDR3 in DNA: TGTGCCAGTAGTATGATCTTTGAGGGCGAGCAGTTCTTC.

This clonotype has ten or more counts. This chain connects TRBV5-1 to TRBJ2-7; 14 bases line up with TRBD2. Germline loops: CDR1 SGHRS, CDR2 YFSETQ. This CDR3 spans 16 amino acids. J was trimmed by 3 bases and V by 4 bases; bases with no gene match: 6. CDR3 residues: CASSEGTSGSLYEQYF. CDR3 sequence (DNA): TGCGCCAGCAGCGAAGGGACTAGCGGGAGTCTCTACGAGCAGTACTTC.

This clonotype appeared once. This chain uses TRBV28 with TRBJ1-5, with 7 positions matching TRBD1. V lost 5 bases, J lost 12 bases, and 13 bases stayed unmatched. The CDR3 has 14 residues. CDR1 and CDR2 from the germline V gene are MDHEN and SYDVKM. In DNA, the CDR3 is TGTGCCAGCAGTCTCGGGGCAGGGGGGAAGCTCCAGCATTTT. Amino acids: CASSLGAGGKLQHF.

The genes are TRBV7-2 and TRBJ1-2; 9 nucleotides line up with TRBD1. In germline, CDR1 is SGHTA, CDR2 FQGNSA. The trim removed 3 bases at V and 7 bases at J, leaving 3 bases unmatched. CDR3 length equals 13 residues. CDR3 coding DNA: TGTGCCAGCAGCTTTACAGGGGGCGGTGGCTACACCTTC. This gives the protein CASSFTGGGGYTF.

A note on this clonotype: This may stem from a read error, because a much larger clone lies one nucleotide away. The genes are TRBV7-8 and TRBJ1-1; D gene ambiguous. The CDR3 is made up of 14 amino acids. CDR1 SGHVS and CDR2 FQNEAQ come from the germline V gene. Between the trimmed V and J ends, which lost 3 bases and 4 bases, there was a span of 12 bases. The CDR3 DNA reads as TGTGCCAGCAGCTTCTCGGAGTCCCGCACTGAAGCTTTCTTT. The encoded protein is CASSFSESRTEAFF.

This clonotype showed up just a few times. The chain combines TRBV15 with TRBJ2-2, with D possibly being TRBD1 (5 bases). CDR1 LNHNV and CDR2 YYDKDF come from the germline V gene (reference sequence). The CDR3 spans 15 residues. Trimming removed 5 bases at V and 6 bases at J, with 16 bases between. DNA for the CDR3: TGTGCCACCAGCGCTTTTCCGCAGGGATCCGGGGAGCTGTTTTTT. Translated, it gives CATSAFPQGSGELFF.

This chain connects TRBV6-6 to TRBJ1-1, with 8 positions matching TRBD1. The V segment lost 2 bases and the J segment 5 bases; nucleotides outside the gene matches: 10. CDR3 length: 16 amino acids. CDR1 MNHNY and CDR2 SVGAGI come from the germline V gene (reference sequence). The CDR3 sequence: CASSYGSQGAGTEAFF. As DNA, the CDR3 is TGTGCCAGCAGTTACGGGTCTCAGGGGGCGGGGACTGAAGCTTTCTTT.

V is TRBV12-5 and J is TRBJ1-6; TRBD1 matches at 7 bases. Germline V lookup: CDR1 LGHNT, CDR2 FRNRAP. After removal of 6 bases from V and 9 bases from J, the junction contained 8 bases not matched to a gene. The CDR3 is made up of 14 amino acids. The CDR3 sequence: CASGSQGQGSPLHF. CDR3 nucleotide sequence: TGTGCTAGTGGCTCACAGGGGCAAGGTTCACCCCTCCACTTT.

The rearrangement links TRBV4-1 to TRBJ1-2; D gene ambiguous. Trimming removed 0 bases at V and 4 bases at J, with 9 bases between. Germline CDR1 is MGHRA and CDR2 is YSYEKL. The CDR3 contains 14 residues. The CDR3 coding sequence is TGCGCCAGCAGCCAAGAGCCCCACAGCTATGGCTACACCTTC. As protein: CASSQEPHSYGYTF.

This sequence joins TRBV12-3 or TRBV12-4 and TRBJ2-1; 11 positions agree with TRBD2. With 3 bases clipped from V and 9 bases from J, the junction kept 7 bases outside the gene matches. The CDR3 is 15 amino acids. The chain's CDR3 is CASSFVAGGRGEQFF. The DNA for the CDR3 is TGTGCCAGCAGTTTTGTAGCGGGGGGGCGGGGTGAGCAGTTCTTC.

V and J are TRBV4-3 and TRBJ2-2, with 10 bases matching TRBD2. The CDR3 extends over 17 amino acids. The junction had 14 bases not matched to a gene; V was cut back by 6 bases and J by 7 bases. From germline, CDR1 is LGHNA and CDR2 YSLEER. CDR3 region: CASRPLPGTSENGELFF. The CDR3 DNA is TGCGCCAGCAGACCTCTACCCGGGACTAGCGAGAACGGGGAGCTGTTTTTT.

In its sample, this clonotype was seen many times. The chain links TRBV7-2 to TRBJ1-5; D might be TRBD1 (5 bases). The CDR3 extends over 14 amino acids. From germline, CDR1 is SGHTA and CDR2 FQGNSA. The V end lost 4 bases, the J end lost 7 bases, and 14 bases lay between the germline ends. CDR3 DNA: TGTGCCAGCAGCTACTCGGGGGGATGGCAGCCCCAGCATTTT. Encoded protein: CASSYSGGWQPQHF.

This rearrangement joins TRBV15 to TRBJ2-4; 8 nucleotides match TRBD2. Germline V gives CDR1 LNHNV, CDR2 YYDKDF (reference sequence). This CDR3 contains 18 residues. After removal of 0 bases from V and 0 bases from J, the junction contained 7 bases not matched to a gene. CDR3 coding DNA: TGTGCCACCAGCAGAGATCAGGCGGGGGGTCTAGCCAAAAACATTCAGTACTTC. Amino acids: CATSRDQAGGLAKNIQYF.

The gene calls are TRBV12-5 and TRBJ2-1, with a tentative D call TRBD2 (6 bases). Germline V gene lookup returns CDR1 LGHNT and CDR2 FRNRAP. This CDR3 has 14 amino acids. Trimming left V 6 bases short and J 6 bases short, with 15 bases between. The CDR3 is CASGGGLGLNEQFF. The DNA of the CDR3 is TGTGCTAGTGGGGGAGGACTGGGACTCAATGAGCAGTTCTTC.

This clonotype has more than one count but fewer than ten. The V and J genes are TRBV7-6 and TRBJ2-7, with D uncertain. The CDR3 is made up of 12 amino acids. The ends were cut back, 5 bases at V and 4 bases at J, with 9 bases in the middle. The germline V gene encodes CDR1 SGHVS and CDR2 FNYEAQ. The CDR3: CASSLVQYEQYF. The CDR3 DNA reads TGTGCCAGCAGCCTAGTGCAATACGAGCAGTACTTC.

This clonotype was counted only a few times. This sequence joins TRBV11-2 and TRBJ1-2; D call uncertain. CDR1 is SGHAT and CDR2 is FQNNGV in the germline V gene. Trimming cost V 4 bases and J 2 bases, with 17 bases left between them. The CDR3 runs to 16 residues. The CDR3 sequence: CASSSNKGRLNYGYTF. The CDR3 region has the DNA TGTGCCAGCAGCTCGAACAAAGGGAGACTCAACTATGGCTACACCTTC.

J is TRBJ2-3 and V is TRBV9; weak D call: TRBD2 (6 bases). Germline V gene lookup returns CDR1 SGDLS and CDR2 YYNGEE. CDR3 size: 15 residues. V shed 2 bases and J shed 0 bases, with 10 bases lying between them. The chain's CDR3 is CASSVDSGSTDTQYF. The CDR3 DNA is TGTGCCAGCAGCGTGGATAGCGGCAGCACAGATACGCAGTATTTT.

This clonotype was observed once. The chain links TRBV6-4 to TRBJ2-3; D possibly corresponds to TRBD1 (5 bases). The CDR3 loop spans 14 amino acids. Trimming took 3 bases from V and 4 from J, leaving 11 bases between them. CDR1 is MRHNA and CDR2 is SNTAGT in the germline V gene. CDR3 protein: CASSDDMGPDTQYF. The CDR3 DNA is TGTGCCAGCAGTGATGACATGGGGCCAGATACGCAGTATTTT.

This clonotype has just a few counts. V and J are TRBV4-1 and TRBJ1-5; 7 bases line up with TRBD1. V shed 4 bases and J 6 bases; nucleotides not matched to a gene: 6. CDR1 MGHRA and CDR2 YSYEKL come from the germline V gene. The CDR3 is 14 amino acids. The CDR3 region has the DNA TGCGCCAGCAGCCCATCGACAGGGCGTCAGCCCCAGCATTTT. Translating gives CASSPSTGRQPQHF.